The present T cell receptor beta chain was sequenced within a study of T-cell reconstitution after alpha-beta-depleted transplantation in children listed by TCRdb under 2016. Background on the whole study: The study quantitatively tracked T-cell immune reconstitution after TCRalphabeta/CD19-depleted allogeneic hematopoietic cell transplantation in children using TCR repertoire profiling. General findings and caveats noted by the study authors: In some patients, the high TCRbeta diversity seen at day 60 was put down to recipient T cells and intrathymic progenitors that had survived conditioning. Over subsequent months, a decline in hyperexpanded clone frequencies was noted, and after one year, T-cell counts and TCRbeta diversity were mostly ascribed to newly produced T cells. The apparently early recovery of alphabetaT-cell counts about two months after transplant reportedly depended on only several hundred rapidly expanded clones that came from non-depleted graft cells.

Its CDR3 holds 14 amino acids, cysteine through phenylalanine. The DNA shown is the 42-base CDR3, in frame from base 1. From a lookup of the germline V gene (reference sequence), CDR1 and CDR2 are MNHEY and SMNVEV. The V end gives up 3 bases and the J end 6 bases, leaving 5 bases in the junction not matched to a gene. This specimen's treatment or condition label, interpreted: allogeneic hematopoietic cell transplantation with graft depleted of TCRalphabeta T cells and CD19 B cells. The children who served as transplant recipients had been given grafts of TCRalphabeta/CD19-depleted allogeneic hematopoietic cells. The method was PCR. The instrument given in TCRdb is Illumina HiSeq 2500. To normalize quantification of the TCRbeta repertoire, the TCR libraries were built with molecular barcoding that relied on unique molecular identifiers. The raw public data were reprocessed by TCRdb itself: fastp quality trimming at Q25, MiXCR clonotype calling, in-frame beta chains only. Each record represents a unique CDR3 protein, reported with the most common genes and DNA among its rows. A total of some 150,000 distinct CDR3 sequences appear in this sample, 8% to 10% of them only once. The ten largest account for 18% of the sample.

The sample holds many counts of this clonotype. Its antigen remains undetermined. Base qualities are not provided; no much larger clone lies one nucleotide away. The rearranged chain carries TRBV27 and TRBJ2-7, with 10 central nucleotides matching TRBD2. The TCR was taken from a female patient aged 2-10 years who had a stem cell transplant for congenital amegakaryocytic thrombocytopenia, so the T cells may come from the graft donor. Sequencing used PBMCs, mostly from graft donor cells, obtained 180 days after TCRalphabeta/CD19-depleted stem cell transplant. CDR3 reads: CASSLTSGLSEQYF. The sequenced DNA is TGTGCCAGCAGTTTGACTAGCGGGCTCTCCGAGCAGTACTTC.